Listed here are 28 T cell receptor beta chains from one sample, sequenced in a study of T cells in Graves' hyperthyroidism and ophthalmopathy. TCR beta CDR3 sequences were amplified from RNA transcripts. HTBI primers were the set used in a first-round RT-PCR of the TCR CDR3. TCRdb analysed the multiplex PCR reads with MiXCR anew, one entry per CDR3 protein. The table has approximately 300,000 distinct CDR3 sequences, approximately 19% seen once. Sequencing was done on a sample of blood. These receptors were obtained from a man aged 45 to 65 with Graves' ophthalmopathy.

This clonotype was observed a handful of times. This chain connects TRBV7-3 to TRBJ2-5; 7 nucleotides line up with TRBD1. After removal of 0 bases from V and 3 bases from J, the junction contained 4 bases not matched to a gene. The CDR3 totals 15 residues. CDR1 and CDR2 (germline): SGHTA, FQGTGA. In nucleotides, the CDR3 is TGTGCCAGCAGCTTAACAGGGACAGCTAAAGAGACCCAGTACTTC. It yields the protein CASSLTGTAKETQYF.

In its sample, this clonotype was seen a few times. The chain is built from TRBV12-3 or TRBV12-4 and TRBJ2-7, with D perhaps being TRBD1 or TRBD2 (5 bases each). Deletions cut 3 bases from V and 5 bases from J, with 11 bases between. This CDR3 contains 13 residues. The CDR3: CASSLRGLDEQYF. The CDR3, as DNA: TGTGCCAGCAGTTTGAGGGGCTTGGACGAGCAGTACTTC.

The sample holds many counts of this clonotype. The chain is built from TRBV5-1 and TRBJ2-3; no reliable D call. This CDR3 is built from 16 residues. V lost 0 bases and J 1 base, leaving 12 bases between the germline ends. Germline V gene lookup returns CDR1 SGHRS and CDR2 YFSETQ. CDR3 bases: TGCGCCAGCAGCTTGGCCATTTTGCCAGGCACAGATACGCAGTATTTT. Translated, it gives CASSLAILPGTDTQYF. The full variable domain, in which reference TRBV5-1 and TRBJ2-3 provide the parts outside the CDR3, is KAGVTQTPRYLIKTRGQQVTLSCSPISGHRSVSWYQQTPGQGLQFLFEYFSETQRNKGNFPGRFSGRQFSNSRSEMNVSTLELGDSALYLCASSLAILPGTDTQYFGPGTRLTVL.

Of note for this clonotype: Being one base from a much bigger clone, this may be a read error. The V gene is TRBV28, the J gene TRBJ2-2; the D gene is possibly TRBD1 (5 bases). Germline CDR1 MDHEN, CDR2 SYDVKM. The CDR3 consists of 17 residues. V gave up 4 bases and J gave up 0 bases, with 15 bases separating them. DNA for the CDR3: TGTGCCAGCAGTTCCTCAACAGGTTCCCCGAACACCGGGGAGCTGTTTTTT. Translation gives CASSSSTGSPNTGELFF.

This clonotype was seen many times. V and J are TRBV3-1 and TRBJ2-3, with 8 bases aligning to TRBD2. Germline lookup yields CDR1 LGHDT and CDR2 YNNKEL (reference sequence). After removal of 0 bases from V and 1 base from J, the junction contained 0 bases not matched to a gene. This CDR3 has 15 amino acids. The CDR3 region is CASSQELAGTDTQYF. The CDR3 nucleotides are TGTGCCAGCAGCCAAGAACTAGCGGGCACAGATACGCAGTATTTT.

This clonotype has a handful of counts. The chain joins TRBV30 to TRBJ2-4; 10 bases are a match to TRBD1. This CDR3 is 14 amino acids long. CDR1 is GTSNPN and CDR2 is SVGIG in the germline V gene (reference sequence). Unmatched junction bases numbered 5, after V lost 0 bases and J lost 9 bases. Written as DNA, the CDR3 is TGTGCCTGGAGTGTACCCGGGACAGGGGTCATTCAGTACTTC. Its translation is CAWSVPGTGVIQYF. The full variable domain, in which reference TRBV30 and TRBJ2-4 provide the parts outside the CDR3, is SQTIHQWPATLVQPVGSPLSLECTVEGTSNPNLYWYRQAAGRGLQLLFYSVGIGQISSEVPQNLSASRPQDRQFILSSKKLLLSDSGFYLCAWSVPGTGVIQYFGAGTRLSVL.

This clonotype was recorded once. V usage is TRBV29-1 and J usage is TRBJ2-5; D ambiguous. Trimming shortened V by 2 bases and J by 4 bases, and 8 bases separated the two germline ends. The CDR3 extends over 12 amino acids. Looked up from germline, CDR1 is SQVTM and CDR2 is ANQGSEA. The CDR3 sequence is CSVEIGRETQYF. The DNA for the CDR3 is TGCAGCGTTGAAATCGGTAGAGAGACCCAGTACTTC.

This chain joins TRBV4-2 and TRBJ2-3; a possible D gene is TRBD1 (5 bases). The V and J ends lost 1 base and 0 bases respectively, with 8 bases between them. The CDR3 covers 15 residues. Germline V lookup: CDR1 LGHNA, CDR2 YNFKEQ. CDR3 sequence: CASSQGPGSTDTQYF. For the CDR3, the DNA is TGTGCCAGCAGCCAAGGTCCAGGGAGCACAGATACGCAGTATTTT.

Many counts were recorded for this clonotype. The rearrangement links TRBV7-3 to TRBJ2-3; 10 bases are a match to TRBD2. V lost 5 bases, J lost 1 base, and 0 bases stayed unmatched. The CDR3 runs 14 residues. Looked up from germline, CDR1 is SGHTA and CDR2 is FQGTGA. The CDR3 sequence: CASSLAGGTDTQYF. CDR3 nucleotide sequence: TGTGCCAGCAGCCTAGCGGGAGGCACAGATACGCAGTATTTT.

The J gene is TRBJ2-3, the V gene TRBV9; TRBD2 is a possible D gene (5 bases). This CDR3 region has 15 residues. Trimming pared 0 bases from V and 4 bases from J, leaving 12 bases between. From germline, CDR1 is SGDLS and CDR2 YYNGEE. CDR3 nucleotides: TGTGCCAGCAGCGTAGATGCGGCAGCGGCAGATACGCAGTATTTT. Its protein product is CASSVDAAAADTQYF.

This clonotype has more than one count but fewer than ten. The chain is built from TRBV9 and TRBJ2-5; D is perhaps TRBD1 or TRBD2 (6 bases each). In germline, CDR1 is SGDLS, CDR2 YYNGEE. The CDR3 runs 15 residues. V lost 0 bases, J lost 4 bases, and 13 bases lay in between. In nucleotides, the CDR3 is TGTGCCAGCAGCGTAGCTACTGGGGGGCTAGAGACCCAGTACTTC. It specifies CASSVATGGLETQYF.

This clonotype was picked up many times. V is TRBV7-9 and J is TRBJ2-1; D is perhaps TRBD1 or TRBD2 (6 bases each). CDR1 and CDR2 (germline): SEHNR, FQNEAQ (reference sequence). The CDR3 has 15 amino acids. The V end was cut by 5 bases, the J end by 0 bases, with 11 bases between. The CDR3 loop is CASSPRGDSYNEQFF. The CDR3 DNA reads as TGTGCCAGCAGCCCAAGGGGGGACTCCTACAATGAGCAGTTCTTC.

This clonotype was recorded at least ten times. This sequence joins TRBV3-1 and TRBJ2-1; possibly TRBD2 for D (5 bases). V was pared by 1 base and J by 0 bases, with 7 bases between. From germline, CDR1 is LGHDT and CDR2 YNNKEL (reference sequence). This CDR3 has 15 amino acids. This CDR3 is CASSQGGSSYNEQFF. The DNA of the CDR3 is TGTGCCAGCAGCCAAGGAGGGAGCTCCTACAATGAGCAGTTCTTC.

In its sample, this clonotype was seen many times. V and J are TRBV5-1 and TRBJ1-1; tentatively, D is TRBD1 (5 bases). Trimming took 0 bases from V and 1 from J, leaving 13 bases between them. Looked up from germline, CDR1 is SGHRS and CDR2 is YFSETQ. The CDR3 consists of 16 residues. The CDR3, as DNA: TGCGCCAGCAGCTTGGAGATGAGACAGCCGAACACTGAAGCTTTCTTT. Translating it yields CASSLEMRQPNTEAFF.

The rearrangement links TRBV2 to TRBJ2-3; 13 bases agree with TRBD2. V shed 6 bases and J 8 bases; nucleotides not matched to a gene: 11. The CDR3 extends over 16 amino acids. Germline assignment: CDR1 SNHLY and CDR2 FYNNEI. The CDR3 region has the DNA TGTGCCAGCAGACTCGGGACTAGCGGGAATCAAGTTACGCAGTATTTT. It yields the protein CASRLGTSGNQVTQYF.

This clonotype was counted a few times. V gene TRBV2 combines with J gene TRBJ2-7; 7 bases are shared with TRBD1. The CDR3 runs to 15 residues. The J segment lost 2 bases and the V segment lost 8 bases, leaving 12 bases of the junction unmatched. Germline CDR1 and CDR2: SNHLY and FYNNEI. CDR3 sequence: CASRGQAGSTYEQYF. The DNA for the CDR3 is TGTGCCAGCCGTGGACAGGCGGGCAGTACCTACGAGCAGTACTTC.

This rearrangement joins TRBV5-4 to TRBJ2-5, with D uncertain. V shed 4 bases and J shed 1 base, with 5 bases lying between them. The CDR3 is 12 residues long. The germline CDR1 and CDR2 sequences are SGHNT and YYREEE (reference sequence). The CDR3 DNA follows: TGTGCCAGCAGCCGCAGCCAAGAGACCCAGTACTTC. Protein product: CASSRSQETQYF.

This clonotype was counted many times. The chain is built from TRBV5-1 and TRBJ2-7; 7 nucleotides align to TRBD1. After removal of 4 bases from V and 7 bases from J, the junction contained 2 bases not matched to a gene. Germline V gene data show CDR1 as SGHRS and CDR2 as YFSETQ. This CDR3 comprises 11 residues. CDR3 nucleotide sequence: TGCGCCAGCAGCCCGGACAGGGAGCAGTACTTC. Translated: CASSPDREQYF. The variable domain in full, completed from reference TRBV5-1 and TRBJ2-7, reads KAGVTQTPRYLIKTRGQQVTLSCSPISGHRSVSWYQQTPGQGLQFLFEYFSETQRNKGNFPGRFSGRQFSNSRSEMNVSTLELGDSALYLCASSPDREQYFGPGTRLTVT.

This clonotype was counted a few times. CDR3 in DNA: TGTGCCAGCAGCCTGACTAGCATGGGCAATGAGCAGTTCTTC. Protein sequence: CASSLTSMGNEQFF. This chain uses TRBV28 with TRBJ2-1, with 7 bases identical to TRBD2. The CDR3 has 14 amino acids. V shed 6 bases, J shed 6 bases, and the junction held 8 bases outside the gene matches. Germline V gene data show CDR1 as MDHEN and CDR2 as SYDVKM.

The sample holds many counts of this clonotype. The V gene is TRBV11-2, the J gene TRBJ2-7, with a tentative D call TRBD1 (6 bases). V lost 1 base, J lost 3 bases, and 7 bases lay in between. Germline V lookup: CDR1 SGHAT, CDR2 FQNNGV. The CDR3 sequence is 13 residues long. The DNA for the CDR3 is TGTGCCAGCAGCTTAGGGACAGTCTACGAGCAGTACTTC. Its translation: CASSLGTVYEQYF.

This chain links TRBV6-4 with TRBJ1-5, with a tentative D call TRBD1 (5 bases). Trimming stripped 5 bases from V and 7 bases from J, with 12 bases between. This CDR3 is 13 amino acids long. CDR1 and CDR2 from the germline V gene are MRHNA and SNTAGT. The CDR3 DNA is TGTGCCAGCAGTCCCGATGAGGGGCAGCCCCAGCATTTT. Encoded protein: CASSPDEGQPQHF.

The V gene is TRBV27, the J gene TRBJ2-5; maybe TRBD2 (6 bases). The germline gives CDR1 MNHEY, CDR2 SMNVEV (reference sequence). V was shortened by 8 bases and J by 3 bases, with 16 bases between the two germline ends. The CDR3 totals 14 residues. CDR3 sequence (DNA): TGTGCCAGCCCTCAGCGGGCTACCGAAGAGACCCAGTACTTC. Translated, it gives CASPQRATEETQYF.

In this sample, this clonotype turned up once. This rearrangement joins TRBV12-3 or TRBV12-4 to TRBJ1-3; D is ambiguous. V was clipped by 6 bases and J by 0 bases, with 9 bases between them. This CDR3 contains 14 residues. CDR3 protein: CASRFGPSGNTIYF. CDR3 DNA sequence: TGTGCCAGCAGATTTGGGCCCTCTGGAAACACCATATATTTT.

The chain has TRBV5-1 and TRBJ1-2, with 7 bases lining up with TRBD1. The J segment lost 6 bases and the V segment lost 4 bases, leaving 12 bases of the junction unmatched. The CDR3 runs to 15 residues. CDR1 and CDR2 from the germline V gene are SGHRS and YFSETQ. CDR3 DNA: TGCGCCAGCAGCCTCGCCGACAGGGTCGCCCATGGCTACACCTTC. It codes for CASSLADRVAHGYTF. Looking up the rest from reference TRBV5-1 and TRBJ1-2 gives the full variable domain: KAGVTQTPRYLIKTRGQQVTLSCSPISGHRSVSWYQQTPGQGLQFLFEYFSETQRNKGNFPGRFSGRQFSNSRSEMNVSTLELGDSALYLCASSLADRVAHGYTFGSGTRLTVV.

In its sample, this clonotype was seen many times. The V gene is TRBV5-1, the J gene TRBJ2-3; D unresolved. This CDR3 has 13 residues. V was cut by 5 bases and J by 6 bases, with 13 bases left in between. Germline CDR1 SGHRS, CDR2 YFSETQ. The CDR3 sequence is CASSVGSQDTQYF. In DNA, the CDR3 is TGCGCCAGCAGTGTAGGCAGTCAGGATACGCAGTATTTT.

The chain joins TRBV5-4 to TRBJ1-1, with D perhaps matching TRBD1 (6 bases). This CDR3 comprises 16 residues. CDR1 is SGHNT, CDR2 YYREEE, per germline (reference sequence). Between the trimmed V and J ends, which lost 3 bases and 10 bases, there was a span of 25 bases. This chain's CDR3 is CASSCARQESVVRAFF. In nucleotides, the CDR3 is TGTGCCAGCAGCTGCGCCCGACAGGAATCAGTCGTAAGAGCTTTCTTT.

This clonotype was recorded at least ten times. V gene TRBV2 combines with J gene TRBJ2-3; TRBD2 aligns across 9 bases. The CDR3 loop spans 19 amino acids. CDR1 and CDR2 (germline): SNHLY, FYNNEI. V was clipped by 7 bases and J by 4 bases; unmatched bases: 21. CDR3 in DNA: TGTGCCAGCAATTGGTTCGGGCGGGATAGCGGGAGTTTCTCAGATACGCAGTATTTT. Translated, it gives CASNWFGRDSGSFSDTQYF.

This clonotype has ten or more counts. CDR3 DNA sequence: TGTGCCAGCAGCGTAACCTCAGGGGTTCCACCCTACGAGCAGTACTTC. Translating gives CASSVTSGVPPYEQYF. The V gene is TRBV11-2, the J gene TRBJ2-7, with D tentatively TRBD1 (6 bases). Germline assignment: CDR1 SGHAT and CDR2 FQNNGV. V dropped 5 bases and J dropped 2 bases, with 19 bases sitting between them. The CDR3 spans 16 residues.